The present T cell receptor beta chain was sequenced within a study of blood T cells in healthy people across ages. Whole-study results and caveats: TCR beta diversity per million T cells fell roughly linearly with age.

The CDR3 is 15 amino acids. The V gene's germline CDR1 is SGHDT and CDR2 YYEEEE. The junction had 5 bases not matched to a gene; V was cut back by 4 bases and J by 3 bases. As regards this clonotype: The antigen is undetermined.

The study isolated at least 6.5 million PBMCs from each sample. The second PCR ran about 6 to 12 cycles with a sample-barcoded 5' primer and J-beta primers. TCRdb independently ran MiXCR on the 5' RACE reads; one entry per CDR3 protein. The sample carries about 760,000 distinct CDR3 sequences, 20% to 25% recorded once. These data also featured in a second study, about T cells of mothers and their children.

Input material: blood. The V gene is TRBV5-6, the J gene TRBJ2-7; 12 nucleotides align to TRBD1. This TCR came from a boy between 5 and 17 years old in good health. CDR3 sequence (DNA): TGTGCCAGCAGCGGGGGGACAGGGGGCATCTACGAGCAGTACTTC. Translating it yields CASSGGTGGIYEQYF.